This T cell receptor (beta chain) stems from a study of blood T cell repertoires in COVID-19 (dated by TCRdb to the early 2020s). In terms of the full investigation: The collaborator samples originated in the United States, Italy and Spain and spanned the acute and convalescent phases of COVID-19. The prospective study material was composed of cDNA or gDNA derived from T cells, B-cell-depleted T cells, or PBMCs. Subjects who had been exposed to COVID-19, were actively infected with it, or had recovered from it provided the deeply sampled blood TCRbeta repertoires that made up the dataset. The repertoires were released in a freely available public database meant as a resource for research on the immune response to SARS-CoV-2. The samples were drawn from the first 160 participants of the ongoing ImmuneRACE study and from 1,254 subjects provided by 6 global collaborators. Sample metadata almost always included a de-identified subject ID, COVID-19 status, age in years and sex. HLA class I and class II types, where available, came from metadata supplied by the sample provider rather than from assay-based typing. Study-level results and caveats: How much clinical and demographic metadata was included differed by source and by participant, and the metadata was provided uncurated.

Trimming removed 5 bases from V and 2 bases from J; the gene matches leave 9 bases unexplained. The cysteine opens and the phenylalanine closes a CDR3 of 16 amino acids. Only the CDR3 region is kept as DNA, spanning 48 bases read in frame from base 1. Based on the germline V gene (reference sequence), the CDR1 and CDR2 sequences are MNHEY and SMNVEV. In the case of this clone: What this receptor recognizes is not known. Qualities for individual bases were not recorded, and no much larger clone is one base off.

Whole blood was collected in K2EDTA tubes by collaborating institutions according to the institutions' own protocols. For TCRbeta analysis, collaborator samples were shipped as frozen whole blood, as isolated PBMCs, or as DNA extracted from either sample type. TCRbeta CDR3 regions were amplified from genomic DNA by means of the immunoSEQ Assay, a bias-controlled multiplex PCR. Concerning the study's data processing: Within the assay, amplification of reference gene primers was used to estimate how many nucleated cells each sample contained. To quantify the absolute abundance of each unique TCRbeta CDR3 rearrangement, sequence reads were collapsed and filtered. For each sample, productive Simpson clonality was calculated as the square root of Simpson's diversity index over productive rearrangements. In its TCRdb copy, this immuneACCESS table keeps in-frame sequences only and misses some clones. Where compared with another copy, unresolved V genes explain less than half of these, and the others have no known cause. That table supplies the V and J calls and clone size; D and trimming were determined from the DNA. The sample records roughly 21,000 clones, approximately 83% of which are singletons. In total, the top ten clones hold over 5% of the sample.

The sequencing sample was made of peripheral blood. Rearrangement joined TRBV27 to TRBJ1-1; 9 bases in between match TRBD1. The receptor's source is a human donor in a cohort sampled during active COVID-19. The CDR3 protein is CASSRGTGRLNTEAFF. The nucleotide sequence is TGTGCCAGCAGTAGAGGGACAGGGCGGTTAAACACTGAAGCTTTCTTT.